This T cell receptor beta chain was documented in a study of CD8 T cells in ankylosing spondylitis (dated by TCRdb to 2016 to 2017). At the level of the whole study: The study profiled T cell receptor beta repertoires in healthy donors and ankylosing spondylitis patients to find disease-linked TCR variants. Samples of peripheral blood were taken, and for ankylosing spondylitis patients, synovial fluid was collected as well. The full study cohort comprised about 24 ankylosing spondylitis patients and about a hundred healthy donors. The paper as a whole reports these results and caveats: The disease-linked clones were reported to be significantly enriched in matched synovial fluid samples from ankylosing spondylitis patients. Some motif variants had previously been reported in the synovial fluid and blood of reactive arthritis patients, which suggests shared mechanisms of disease initiation. Blood from ankylosing spondylitis patients appeared to be characterized by a TCR beta motif composed of eight highly homologous amino acid variants. The disease-linked clones showed a CD8+ phenotype and occurred at relatively low frequencies in peripheral blood.

The sample holds many counts of this clonotype. There is no known antigen for this receptor. The input lacks base qualities; no much larger clone sits a single base away. A distance of 14 bases separates the germline ends of V and J, which lose 8 bases and 7 bases respectively. From a lookup of the germline V gene (reference sequence), CDR1 and CDR2 are LGHDT and YNNKEL. The CDR3 sequence holds 13 residues, the cysteine and phenylalanine included. The kept DNA is CDR3 alone, 39 bases in frame from the first base. TCRdb lists the instrument as Illumina HiSeq 2500. Quantitative 5'-RACE with molecular barcodes was used to prepare TCR beta libraries. For the original study's pipeline: Disease-linked TCR variants were identified with a new computational method built on a probabilistic model of VDJ rearrangement. TCRdb reprocessed the public reads (quality trimming at Q25 with fastp, clone calling with MiXCR) and kept in-frame beta chains. Entries that share a CDR3 protein sequence are merged under the most common genes and DNA. TCRdb's processing, not the authors' own work, is the source of the V and J calls. In all, the sample holds some 71,000 distinct CDR3 sequences, and approximately 5% of those were seen once. The ten largest clones take up around 2.2% of the sample.

This sequence originates from a male donor with ankylosing spondylitis or in good health (not recorded which). Sequencing was carried out using blood, either unsorted or a sorted T cell fraction (not recorded which). The chain employs TRBV3-1 and TRBJ2-2, with the D segment identity uncertain. The CDR3 region reads CASGPDPFGELFF. The nucleotides read TGTGCCAGCGGTCCGGACCCTTTCGGGGAGCTGTTTTTT. Beyond the CDR3, the reference TRBV3-1 and TRBJ2-2 genes provide the residues; the full variable domain reads: DTAVSQTPKYLVTQMGNDKSIKCEQNLGHDTMYWYKQDSKKFLKIMFSYNNKELIINETVPNRFSPKSPDKAHLNLHINSLELGDSAVYFCASGPDPFGELFFGEGSRLTVL.